The 6 T cell receptor beta chains given below trace back to one sample, sequenced in a study of cytomegalovirus exposure and HLA in healthy donors. A multiplex PCR was run with 60 Vbeta primers and 13 Jbeta primers. The protocol was immunoSEQ multiplex PCR, while the TCRdb copy is restricted to in-frame clones and leaves out a portion. The repertoire table contains about 160,000 clones. What was sequenced was PBMCs. The receptors originated from a woman in her sixties in good health and CMV-seronegative.

The chain combines TRBV2 with TRBJ1-1; tentatively, D is TRBD1 (5 bases). The germline V gene has CDR1 SNHLY and CDR2 FYNNEI. CDR3 length: 17 amino acids. The V end was cut by 10 bases, the J end by 3 bases, with 27 bases between. The CDR3 sequence: CANPSPDTIRPDTEAFF. DNA for the CDR3: TGTGCCAATCCTTCGCCGGACACCATTCGCCCTGACACTGAAGCTTTCTTT.

V and J are TRBV5-1 and TRBJ1-1; 7 nucleotides align to TRBD1. This CDR3 region has 15 residues. Germline V lookup: CDR1 SGHRS, CDR2 YFSETQ. Losses at the gene ends were 4 bases for V and 4 bases for J; bases not matched to a gene: 10. In nucleotides, the CDR3 is TGCGCCAGCAGCACCCCAGGGGGGCGGGGCACTGAAGCTTTCTTT. The encoded protein is CASSTPGGRGTEAFF.

The genes are TRBV29-1 and TRBJ2-1; 13 positions agree with TRBD2. The CDR3 length is 16 residues. Germline V gene data show CDR1 as SQVTM and CDR2 as ANQGSEA. V trimming: 8 bases; J trimming: 6 bases; junction bases outside the gene matches: 13. As DNA, the CDR3 is TGCAGCTTCCTGTGGACTAGCGGGGGACCTGGCAATGAGCAGTTCTTC. Its protein is CSFLWTSGGPGNEQFF.

The chain recombines TRBV28 with TRBJ1-5; maybe TRBD1 (5 bases). The CDR3 consists of 16 residues. V was shortened by 3 bases and J by 0 bases, with 12 bases between the two germline ends. Looked up from germline, CDR1 is MDHEN and CDR2 is SYDVKM. CDR3 loop: CASSLTAGGSNQPQHF. The DNA for the CDR3 is TGTGCCAGCAGTTTGACTGCCGGGGGTAGCAATCAGCCCCAGCATTTT.

This chain connects TRBV11-2 to TRBJ2-1; D may be TRBD1 (5 bases). CDR1 is SGHAT, CDR2 FQNNGV, per germline. The CDR3 covers 13 residues. The V end was cut by 0 bases, the J end by 7 bases, with 7 bases between. Here the CDR3 DNA reads TGTGCCAGCAGCTTAGATAGGGGAAATGAGCAGTTCTTC. Its translation is CASSLDRGNEQFF.

The chain combines TRBV7-6 with TRBJ1-5, with D unresolved. Trimming took 1 base from V and 3 from J, leaving 7 bases between them. The CDR3 is 14 amino acids. Germline values: CDR1 SGHVS, CDR2 FNYEAQ. The CDR3 sequence is CASSLGPNNQPQHF. CDR3 DNA: TGTGCCAGCAGCTTAGGGCCAAACAATCAGCCCCAGCATTTT.